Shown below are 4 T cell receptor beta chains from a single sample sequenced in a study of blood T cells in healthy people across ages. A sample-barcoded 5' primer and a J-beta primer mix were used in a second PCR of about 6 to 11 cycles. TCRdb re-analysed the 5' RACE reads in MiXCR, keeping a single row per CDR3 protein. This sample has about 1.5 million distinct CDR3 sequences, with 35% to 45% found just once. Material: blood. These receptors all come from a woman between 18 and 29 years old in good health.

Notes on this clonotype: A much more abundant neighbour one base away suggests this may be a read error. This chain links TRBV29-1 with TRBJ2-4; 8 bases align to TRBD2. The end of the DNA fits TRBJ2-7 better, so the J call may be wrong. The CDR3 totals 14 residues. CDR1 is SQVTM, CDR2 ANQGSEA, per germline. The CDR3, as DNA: TGCAGCGTTAGTCCACGAGCGGGAGTCTACGAGCAGTACTTC. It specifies CSVSPRAGVYEQYF.

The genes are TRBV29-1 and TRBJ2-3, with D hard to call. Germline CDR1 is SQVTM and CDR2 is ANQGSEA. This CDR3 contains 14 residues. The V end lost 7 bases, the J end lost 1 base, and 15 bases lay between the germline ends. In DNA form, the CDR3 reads TGCAGCGCCGAAGGGTTAGGTGGCACAGATACGCAGTATTTT. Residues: CSAEGLGGTDTQYF.

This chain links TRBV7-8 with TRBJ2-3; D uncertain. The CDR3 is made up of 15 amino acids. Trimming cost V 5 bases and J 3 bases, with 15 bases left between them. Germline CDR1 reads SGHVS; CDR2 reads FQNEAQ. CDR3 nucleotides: TGTGCCAGCAGCCCCATGGCAGGTCTGACAGATACGCAGTATTTT. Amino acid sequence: CASSPMAGLTDTQYF. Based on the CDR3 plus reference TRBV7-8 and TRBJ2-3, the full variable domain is GAGVSQSPRYKVAKRGQDVALRCDPISGHVSLFWYQQALGQGPEFLTYFQNEAQLDKSGLPSDRFFAERPEGSVSTLKIQRTQQEDSAVYLCASSPMAGLTDTQYFGPGTRLTVL.

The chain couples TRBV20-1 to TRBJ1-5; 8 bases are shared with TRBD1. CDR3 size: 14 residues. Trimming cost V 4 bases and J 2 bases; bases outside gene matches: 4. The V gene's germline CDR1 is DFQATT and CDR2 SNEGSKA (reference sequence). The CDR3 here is CSATTGEGNQPQHF. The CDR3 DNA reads TGCAGTGCTACGACAGGGGAAGGCAATCAGCCCCAGCATTTT.